This TCR beta chain is drawn from a study of shared T cell receptors in the human thymus. The assay was immunoSEQ multiplex PCR, and TCRdb's table has in-frame clones only and misses some. The sample contains hundreds of thousands of clones, over 75% of which appear only once. Germline CDR1 SQVTM, CDR2 ANQGSEA. The CDR3 loop spans 16 amino acids. V was shortened by 4 bases and J by 4 bases, with 20 bases between the two germline ends. These data were also filed under a second study, of human thymus T cells. That work contributes: Healthy Finnish infants undergoing corrective surgery for congenital heart defects were the donors. Thymic tissue was derived from resections collected during corrective heart surgery. Thymic and blood repertoires appeared to show biased V and J gene usage. Related reports documented highly overlapping thymic repertoires among unrelated individuals.

Sequencing was performed on thymocytes. The V gene is TRBV29-1, the J gene TRBJ2-1, with D maybe TRBD2 (7 bases). The source of this sequence is a boy under two years old with a congenital heart defect. This CDR3 reads CSVAGGRGPLYNEQFF. The CDR3 DNA follows: TGCAGCGTTGCGGGGGGACGGGGGCCCTTGTACAATGAGCAGTTCTTC.